This TCR beta chain derives from a study of blood T cell repertoires in COVID-19. Background on the study: COVID-19 samples from acute and convalescent phases originated in the United States, Italy and Spain. T cells, B-cell-depleted T cells, or PBMCs provided the cDNA or gDNA that served as material.

This clone has a single count. Recovered participants had two consecutive negative NP/OP PCR tests, healthcare professional clearance, or symptom resolution. The germline V gene has CDR1 MNHEY and CDR2 SMNVEV (reference sequence). The CDR3 totals 15 residues. J was trimmed by 2 bases and V by 6 bases; bases with no gene match: 10. As handled by the study authors: Cell counts per sample came from amplifying reference gene primers. Profiled with immunoSEQ multiplex PCR; TCRdb holds only in-frame clones, not every one. The V and J calls and clone size come from that table; D and trimming were worked out from the DNA. The sample lists under 300,000 clones; 75% to 95% were seen once.

The sequence came from a woman under 30 who had recovered from COVID-19. Sequences were obtained from PBMCs or T cells enriched from blood (not recorded which). The V call is TRBV27, the J call TRBJ2-7, with TRBD2 identical over 7 bases. The CDR3 spells CASSIAGRQTYEQYF. CDR3 DNA sequence: TGTGCCAGCAGCATAGCGGGTCGCCAAACCTACGAGCAGTACTTC.